Listed here are 25 T cell receptor beta chains from one sample, sequenced in a study of cytomegalovirus exposure and HLA in healthy donors. Here immunoSEQ multiplex PCR was the method, and the copy in TCRdb shows in-frame clones only, minus some. Of hundreds of thousands of clones listed, roughly 87% are singletons. Sequences were obtained from PBMCs. The origin of the receptors is a man aged 18 to 29 in good health and CMV-seropositive.

V gene TRBV10-3 combines with J gene TRBJ1-1; D may be TRBD1 (6 bases). Trimming pared 0 bases from V and 6 bases from J, leaving 8 bases between. The CDR3 totals 13 residues. Germline loops: CDR1 ENHRY, CDR2 SYGVKD. The CDR3 here is CAISESGAAEAFF. The CDR3, as DNA: TGTGCCATCAGTGAGTCGGGGGCAGCTGAAGCTTTCTTT.

CDR3 loop: CAWSRTPNTEAFF. As DNA, the CDR3 is TGTGCCTGGAGTAGGACACCGAACACTGAAGCTTTCTTT. The V gene is TRBV30, the J gene TRBJ1-1, with D tentatively TRBD1 (5 bases). V gave up 2 bases and J gave up 1 base, with 8 bases separating them. The CDR3 length is 13 residues. Germline V lookup: CDR1 GTSNPN, CDR2 SVGIG (reference sequence).

V and J are TRBV10-3 and TRBJ2-2; TRBD1 might be the D (5 bases). V gave up 4 bases and J gave up 6 bases, with 15 bases separating them. This CDR3 region has 15 residues. Germline V gene data show CDR1 as ENHRY and CDR2 as SYGVKD. The CDR3 sequence is CAISARAGWAGELFF. The CDR3 coding sequence is TGTGCCATCAGTGCTCGCGCAGGGTGGGCCGGGGAGCTGTTTTTT.

V and J are TRBV7-8 and TRBJ1-5; D possibly corresponds to TRBD1 (6 bases). This CDR3 comprises 15 residues. Trimming removed 6 bases from V and 3 bases from J, with 15 bases in between. CDR1 is SGHVS, CDR2 FQNEAQ, per germline. CDR3: CASRPHRDTNQPQHF. CDR3 DNA: TGTGCCAGCAGGCCTCACCGGGACACCAATCAGCCCCAGCATTTT.

This chain uses TRBV25-1 with TRBJ1-2; D is perhaps TRBD1 (6 bases). V dropped 4 bases and J dropped 6 bases, with 9 bases sitting between them. This CDR3 has 12 residues. The germline V gene encodes CDR1 MGHDK and CDR2 SYGVNS. The CDR3 loop reads CASSGYRDGYTF. CDR3 DNA sequence: TGTGCCAGCAGTGGATACAGGGATGGCTACACCTTC.

The rearrangement links TRBV5-1 to TRBJ2-5, with 7 nucleotides matching TRBD2. The CDR3 extends over 14 amino acids. CDR1 is SGHRS, CDR2 YFSETQ, per germline. Trimming at V came to 4 bases and at J to 5 bases, leaving 8 bases not matched to a gene. DNA of the CDR3: TGCGCCAGCAGCCCAGGACTAGTGGCTGAGACCCAGTACTTC. Translating it yields CASSPGLVAETQYF.

In nucleotides, the CDR3 is TGTGCCAGCAGCCTAGGGACACCGACCTACGAGCAGTACTTC. This encodes CASSLGTPTYEQYF. The V and J genes are TRBV9 and TRBJ2-7; D may be TRBD1 (6 bases). The V and J ends lost 4 bases and 2 bases respectively, with 13 bases between them. The CDR3 contains 14 residues. Germline V lookup: CDR1 SGDLS, CDR2 YYNGEE.

The chain couples TRBV6-1 to TRBJ1-1, with unresolved D. Germline V gene sequence: CDR1 MNHNS, CDR2 SASEGT. V gave up 1 base and J gave up 8 bases, with 8 bases separating them. CDR3 size: 12 residues. CDR3 region: CASSEDSPEAFF. The DNA of the CDR3 is TGTGCCAGCAGTGAAGACAGTCCAGAAGCTTTCTTT.

The V gene is TRBV5-8, the J gene TRBJ2-3; 15 nucleotides match TRBD2. V shed 6 bases and J 0 bases; nucleotides not matched to a gene: 8. This CDR3 comprises 18 residues. From germline, CDR1 is SGHTS and CDR2 YDEGEE. CDR3 amino acids: CASTFRTSGRASTDTQYF. Here the CDR3 DNA reads TGTGCCAGCACCTTCCGGACTAGCGGGAGGGCTAGCACAGATACGCAGTATTTT.

The chain employs TRBV27 and TRBJ1-4, with D uncertain. CDR3 length: 14 amino acids. Between the trimmed V and J ends, which lost 4 bases and 5 bases, there was a span of 11 bases. The germline CDR1 and CDR2 sequences are MNHEY and SMNVEV (reference sequence). CDR3 amino acids: CASSSPGENEKLFF. The CDR3 DNA reads as TGTGCCAGCAGTTCGCCCGGGGAGAATGAAAAACTGTTTTTT.

V is TRBV6-5 and J is TRBJ2-1; no reliable D call. V was trimmed by 4 bases and J by 2 bases, leaving 6 bases between them. This CDR3 comprises 13 residues. In germline, CDR1 is MNHEY, CDR2 SVGAGI. The CDR3 bases are TGTGCCAGCAGTTCGCGAACCTACAATGAGCAGTTCTTC. It encodes CASSSRTYNEQFF.

This clone was picked up one time. The V and J genes are TRBV19 and TRBJ1-1, with D maybe TRBD1 (5 bases). CDR1 and CDR2 (germline): LNHDA, SQIVND (reference sequence). Between the trimmed V and J ends, which lost 7 bases and 6 bases, there was a span of 15 bases. The CDR3 length is 13 residues. CDR3 sequence reads: CASTFGGWAEAFF. The CDR3 nucleotides are TGTGCCAGTACTTTTGGGGGATGGGCTGAAGCTTTCTTT.

The chain recombines TRBV4-3 with TRBJ2-7; 8 bases line up with TRBD2. This CDR3 is built from 16 residues. Germline CDR1 reads LGHNA; CDR2 reads YSLEER. V was pared by 3 bases and J by 3 bases, with 10 bases of the junction left unmatched. The CDR3 region is CASSQSSGTRIYEQYF. The CDR3 DNA sequence: TGCGCCAGCAGCCAGTCCTCCGGGACTAGAATCTACGAGCAGTACTTC.

The V and J genes are TRBV27 and TRBJ2-1; D is ambiguous. This CDR3 has 15 residues. Germline CDR1 MNHEY, CDR2 SMNVEV (reference sequence). V lost 5 bases to trimming and J lost 4 bases, with 15 bases between them. The DNA for the CDR3 is TGTGCCAGCAGTCAAGACTCCGTTTGGTACAATGAGCAGTTCTTC. It codes for CASSQDSVWYNEQFF.

In this sample, this clone turned up a few times. The chain employs TRBV19 and TRBJ2-3; 9 positions match TRBD1. The CDR3 covers 13 residues. J was trimmed by 4 bases and V by 9 bases; bases with no gene match: 5. The germline V gene encodes CDR1 LNHDA and CDR2 SQIVND (reference sequence). The CDR3 DNA is TGTGCCAGCGGGACAGGGAGGGCAGATACGCAGTATTTT. It specifies CASGTGRADTQYF. Complete variable domain (other parts from reference TRBV19 and TRBJ2-3): DGGITQSPKYLFRKEGQNVTLSCEQNLNHDAMYWYRQDPGQGLRLIYYSQIVNDFQKGDIAEGYSVSREKKESFPLTVTSAQKNPTAFYLCASGTGRADTQYFGPGTRLTVL.

CDR3 in DNA: TGCGCCAGCAGCGCCGGGACCCATCCTTACGAGCAGTACTTC. Protein: CASSAGTHPYEQYF. The chain recombines TRBV5-1 with TRBJ2-7; tentatively, D is TRBD1 or TRBD2 (5 bases each). V lost 4 bases to trimming and J lost 4 bases, with 15 bases between them. In germline, CDR1 is SGHRS, CDR2 YFSETQ. This CDR3 comprises 14 residues.

The rearrangement links TRBV7-6 to TRBJ2-5; TRBD1 agrees at 7 bases. The germline V gene has CDR1 SGHVS and CDR2 FNYEAQ. The CDR3 contains 14 residues. The trim removed 5 bases at V and 5 bases at J, leaving 8 bases unmatched. The CDR3 here is CASSRTGAWETQYF. The CDR3 region has the DNA TGTGCCAGCAGCAGAACAGGGGCTTGGGAGACCCAGTACTTC. Filled out from reference TRBV7-6 and TRBJ2-5, the complete variable domain reads GAGVSQSPRYKVTKRGQDVALRCDPISGHVSLYWYRQALGQGPEFLTYFNYEAQQDKSGLPNDRFSAERPEGSISTLTIQRTEQRDSAMYRCASSRTGAWETQYFGPGTRLLVL.

The chain is built from TRBV30 and TRBJ2-1; perhaps D is TRBD1 or TRBD2 (5 bases each). The CDR3 length is 12 residues. Germline V gene lookup returns CDR1 GTSNPN and CDR2 SVGIG (reference sequence). V lost 3 bases to trimming and J lost 13 bases, with 16 bases between them. The CDR3, as DNA: TGTGCCTGGAGGAAATCAGGGACCTTTCAGTTCTTC. Translated: CAWRKSGTFQFF. Full variable domain (outside the CDR3, taken from reference TRBV30 and TRBJ2-1): SQTIHQWPATLVQPVGSPLSLECTVEGTSNPNLYWYRQAAGRGLQLLFYSVGIGQISSEVPQNLSASRPQDRQFILSSKKLLLSDSGFYLCAWRKSGTFQFFGPGTRLTVL.

This clone was picked up one time. Here the CDR3 DNA reads TGCGCCAGCAGCTTGTTCCCGATTAGCACTGAAGCTTTCTTT. Translation: CASSLFPISTEAFF. V and J are TRBV5-1 and TRBJ1-1; D ambiguous. V was trimmed by 1 base and J by 4 bases, leaving 11 bases between them. CDR1 is SGHRS and CDR2 is YFSETQ in the germline V gene. CDR3 size: 14 residues.

The J gene is TRBJ2-7, the V gene TRBV27; D may match TRBD1 or TRBD2 (5 bases each). The CDR3 covers 16 residues. Germline V gene sequence: CDR1 MNHEY, CDR2 SMNVEV (reference sequence). V was pared by 8 bases and J by 5 bases, with 25 bases between. The CDR3 loop is CASFPHFGAPSNEQYF. CDR3 bases: TGTGCCAGCTTTCCCCATTTCGGGGCTCCCTCGAACGAGCAGTACTTC.

The chain combines TRBV6-1 with TRBJ1-5; D is unclear. This CDR3 is 14 amino acids long. Germline V gene data show CDR1 as MNHNS and CDR2 as SASEGT. Trimming removed 2 bases from V and 4 bases from J, with 9 bases in between. This CDR3 reads CASSESYGNQPQHF. In DNA form, the CDR3 reads TGTGCCAGCAGTGAATCCTACGGTAATCAGCCCCAGCATTTT.

The rearrangement uses TRBV11-2 and TRBJ2-1, with D tentatively TRBD2 (7 bases). V gave up 1 base and J gave up 3 bases, with 13 bases separating them. Germline CDR1 and CDR2: SGHAT and FQNNGV. The CDR3 is made up of 16 amino acids. In nucleotides, the CDR3 is TGTGCCAGCAGCTTAGGTGGGGGGGCAGGCTACAATGAGCAGTTCTTC. It codes for CASSLGGGAGYNEQFF.

The chain combines TRBV28 with TRBJ2-2, with D perhaps TRBD1 or TRBD2 (5 bases each). The V and J ends lost 1 base and 4 bases respectively, with 13 bases between them. CDR1 and CDR2 (germline): MDHEN, SYDVKM. The CDR3 loop spans 16 amino acids. CDR3 DNA: TGTGCCAGCAGTTTATCGGGGCAGTTGGGCACCGGGGAGCTGTTTTTT. It is translated as CASSLSGQLGTGELFF.

V usage is TRBV5-6 and J usage is TRBJ1-5, with D possibly matching TRBD1 (5 bases). This CDR3 contains 16 residues. Germline loops: CDR1 SGHDT, CDR2 YYEEEE. V was trimmed by 7 bases and J by 6 bases, leaving 23 bases between them. The CDR3 nucleotides are TGTGCCAGCGAAGGCACCGGGACTTCTGTATCTCAGCCCCAGCATTTT. This codes for CASEGTGTSVSQPQHF.

Only a few counts were recorded for this clone. The rearrangement links TRBV6-5 to TRBJ1-2; TRBD1 agrees at 9 bases. The CDR3 is made up of 15 amino acids. Looked up from germline, CDR1 is MNHEY and CDR2 is SVGAGI. After removal of 4 bases from V and 4 bases from J, the junction contained 7 bases not matched to a gene. CDR3 nucleotide sequence: TGTGCCAGCAGTTCCGAAGGGACAGGGATCTATGGCTACACCTTC. Its translation is CASSSEGTGIYGYTF.